This T cell receptor (beta chain) came from a study of T-cell memory formation after mild COVID-19. About the study: The study found TCR clusters largely donor specific.

A remark on this clonotype: As yet, its antigen is unknown.

cDNA libraries for TCR alpha and TCR beta, carrying sample barcodes and UMIs, came from 5'RACE with constant-segment primers. TCRdb independently ran MiXCR on the 5' RACE reads; one entry per CDR3 protein. This table holds roughly 340,000 distinct CDR3 sequences, 15% to 20% found once. Study-level findings and limits: Pre-infection memory held some responding clones, suggesting pre-existing cross-reactive T cells responded. From day 15 to 85, contracting clones were balanced between CD4 and CD8, whereas later expanders leaned toward CD4+.

The TCR was taken from a man aged 18 to 29 who had mild COVID-19 (a few samples of this study predate the infection). Cell type and time point are not known. Specimen: PBMCs or a T cell subset sorted from them (not recorded which).

This chain's CDR3 is CATSTRQNTEAFF. The CDR3 DNA reads TGTGCCACCTCCACCCGCCAGAACACTGAAGCTTTCTTT. The gene calls are TRBV7-9 and TRBJ1-1, with D hard to call. The CDR3 loop spans 13 amino acids. Germline CDR1 reads SEHNR; CDR2 reads FQNEAQ (reference sequence). V lost 10 bases and J lost 1, with 13 bases in between. Using reference TRBV7-9 and TRBJ1-1 for the parts outside the CDR3, the full variable domain is DTGVSQNPRHKITKRGQNVTFRCDPISEHNRLYWYRQTLGQGPEFLTYFQNEAQLEKSRLLSDRFSAERPKGSFSTLEIQRTEQGDSAMYLCATSTRQNTEAFFGQGTRLTVV.